The 18 T cell receptor beta chains below were found in one sample sequenced in a study of blood T cell repertoires in COVID-19. Sequencing used immunoSEQ multiplex PCR; TCRdb keeps in-frame clones, though not all of them. The sample has roughly 130,000 clones, roughly 85% seen once. Sequences were obtained from peripheral blood. The receptors derive from a man aged 55 to 70 with acute or convalescent COVID-19.

The chain combines TRBV19 with TRBJ2-4; TRBD1 agrees at 10 bases. With V trimmed by 3 bases and J by 2 bases, 4 bases remained unmatched. The CDR3 sequence is 16 residues long. CDR1 is LNHDA and CDR2 is SQIVND in the germline V gene (reference sequence). The CDR3 DNA is TGTGCCAGTAGTATTGGACAGGGGGTTTCCAAAAACATTCAGTACTTC. This sequence encodes CASSIGQGVSKNIQYF.

The chain joins TRBV24-1 to TRBJ2-1; 7 bases align to TRBD1. Germline assignment: CDR1 KGHDR and CDR2 SFDVKD. V shed 0 bases, J shed 8 bases, and the junction held 12 bases outside the gene matches. The CDR3 spans 17 residues. CDR3 sequence: CATSDLGQVGQRDEQFF. In DNA form, the CDR3 reads TGTGCCACCAGTGATTTGGGACAGGTTGGACAACGCGATGAGCAGTTCTTC.

The sample holds many counts of this clone. The chain couples TRBV28 to TRBJ1-1; the D gene is possibly TRBD1 (6 bases). The V gene's germline CDR1 is MDHEN and CDR2 SYDVKM. Between the trimmed V and J ends, which lost 7 bases and 6 bases, there was a span of 9 bases. CDR3 length: 11 residues. The CDR3 sequence: CASNRVSEAFF. Written as DNA, the CDR3 is TGTGCCAGCAACAGGGTTTCTGAAGCTTTCTTT. Filled out from reference TRBV28 and TRBJ1-1, the complete variable domain reads DVKVTQSSRYLVKRTGEKVFLECVQDMDHENMFWYRQDPGLGLRLIYFSYDVKMKEKGDIPEGYSVSREKKERFSLILESASTNQTSMYLCASNRVSEAFFGQGTRLTVV.

The chain couples TRBV30 to TRBJ1-2; 7 bases agree with TRBD1. Trimming removed 8 bases from V and 2 bases from J; junction bases left unmatched: 11. The CDR3 has 14 amino acids. CDR1 is GTSNPN, CDR2 SVGIG, per germline (reference sequence). The CDR3: CARNGDRQNYGYTF. The CDR3 coding sequence is TGTGCCCGGAACGGGGACAGACAAAACTATGGCTACACCTTC. The full variable domain, completed using reference TRBV30 and TRBJ1-2, is SQTIHQWPATLVQPVGSPLSLECTVEGTSNPNLYWYRQAAGRGLQLLFYSVGIGQISSEVPQNLSASRPQDRQFILSSKKLLLSDSGFYLCARNGDRQNYGYTFGSGTRLTVV.

V gene TRBV29-1 combines with J gene TRBJ2-5, with D uncertain. Germline CDR1 is SQVTM and CDR2 is ANQGSEA. V lost 6 bases and J lost 0, with 2 bases in between. This CDR3 region has 10 residues. The DNA for the CDR3 is TGCAGCGTCGACCAAGAGACCCAGTACTTC. Its protein is CSVDQETQYF.

The chain couples TRBV6-1 to TRBJ1-1, with D possibly matching TRBD1 (5 bases). CDR3 size: 14 residues. The ends were cut back, 3 bases at V and 1 base at J, with 9 bases in the middle. Germline V gene lookup returns CDR1 MNHNS and CDR2 SASEGT. CDR3 residues: CASSDRDTNTEAFF. DNA for the CDR3: TGTGCCAGCAGTGACAGGGATACGAACACTGAAGCTTTCTTT.

To note about this clone: Other DNA sequences in this specimen translate into the identical CDR3. The V and J genes are TRBV5-1 and TRBJ1-2; TRBD1 matches 7 bases. The CDR3 contains 13 residues. Germline lookup yields CDR1 SGHRS and CDR2 YFSETQ. V trimming: 0 bases; J trimming: 8 bases; junction bases outside the gene matches: 4. This chain's CDR3 is CASSLEGARGYTF. DNA of the CDR3: TGCGCCAGCAGCTTGGAGGGGGCCAGGGGCTACACCTTC.

This clone was seen only a few times. The chain links TRBV4-1 to TRBJ2-3, with TRBD2 as a possible D gene (5 bases). Germline V gives CDR1 MGHRA, CDR2 YSYEKL. Trimming stripped 4 bases from V and 5 bases from J, with 19 bases between. The length of the CDR3 is 16 residues. The CDR3 bases are TGCGCCAGCAGCCTACCGGGCCGCGGAGGTGTAGATACGCAGTATTTT. This translates into CASSLPGRGGVDTQYF.

The chain combines TRBV30 with TRBJ2-5; 9 positions match TRBD1. The CDR3 covers 15 residues. Germline V gene sequence: CDR1 GTSNPN, CDR2 SVGIG (reference sequence). The J segment lost 1 base and the V segment lost 4 bases, leaving 7 bases of the junction unmatched. In nucleotides, the CDR3 is TGTGCCTGGAAGTCGGGACAGGGCCTCCAAGAGACCCAGTACTTC. As protein: CAWKSGQGLQETQYF.

The rearrangement joins TRBV6-1 to TRBJ1-2, with 8 bases fitting TRBD1. After removal of 1 base from V and 7 bases from J, the junction contained 8 bases not matched to a gene. From germline, CDR1 is MNHNS and CDR2 SASEGT. CDR3 size: 15 residues. CDR3 nucleotides: TGTGCCAGCAGTGAAGGGACAGGGCCCCGTCTTGGCTACACCTTC. Its protein product is CASSEGTGPRLGYTF.

This rearrangement joins TRBV3-1 (or the pseudogene TRBV3-2) to TRBJ1-1, with D possibly being TRBD1 (5 bases). The CDR3 totals 13 residues. CDR1 and CDR2 from the germline V gene are LGHDT and YNNKEL (reference sequence). V was shortened by 6 bases and J by 4 bases, with 12 bases between the two germline ends. CDR3 sequence: CASRRGGGTEAFF. The CDR3 DNA reads as TGTGCCAGCAGGCGGGGTGGGGGCACTGAAGCTTTCTTT.

The rearrangement joins TRBV6-2 or TRBV6-3 to TRBJ2-7, with 9 bases identical to TRBD2. Per the germline V gene, CDR1 is MNHEY and CDR2 is SVGEGT. The ends lost 4 bases at V and 5 bases at J; junction bases unmatched: 12. The CDR3 totals 16 residues. CDR3 DNA: TGTGCCAGCAGTTTAGCGGGAGCAACTCTCTCTCACGAGCAGTACTTC. It yields the protein CASSLAGATLSHEQYF.

A remark on this clone: The sample has other DNA sequences that encode this CDR3 too. The rearrangement uses TRBV28 and TRBJ1-5; D gene uncertain. Trimming stripped 6 bases from V and 4 bases from J, with 4 bases between. Germline V gene data show CDR1 as MDHEN and CDR2 as SYDVKM. CDR3 length equals 11 residues. Here the CDR3 DNA reads TGTGCCAGCAGCGGGAATCAGCCCCAGCATTTT. The encoded protein is CASSGNQPQHF.

The rearrangement links TRBV18 to TRBJ2-2, with 8 nucleotides matching TRBD2. The germline V gene encodes CDR1 KGHSH and CDR2 LQKENI. CDR3 length equals 20 residues. V trimming: 3 bases; J trimming: 7 bases; junction bases outside the gene matches: 22. CDR3 coding DNA: TGTGCCAGCTCACCCCTGCGTGGGGGGCTGAGCGGGAGAAGTGACGGGGAGCTGTTTTTT. Its translation: CASSPLRGGLSGRSDGELFF.

This sequence joins TRBV7-2 and TRBJ2-2, with 10 bases fitting TRBD1. This CDR3 is 18 amino acids long. V was pared by 2 bases and J by 1 base, with 7 bases of the junction left unmatched. Germline V lookup: CDR1 SGHTA, CDR2 FQGNSA. The CDR3 spells CASSLFSGQGRNTGELFF. The CDR3 bases are TGTGCCAGCAGCTTATTTTCGGGACAGGGGCGGAACACCGGGGAGCTGTTTTTT. The whole variable domain, filled in from reference TRBV7-2 and TRBJ2-2, reads GAGVSQSPSNKVTEKGKDVELRCDPISGHTALYWYRQSLGQGLEFLIYFQGNSAPDKSGLPSDRFSAERTGGSVSTLTIQRTQQEDSAVYLCASSLFSGQGRNTGELFFGEGSRLTVL.

The CDR3, as DNA: TGTGCCAGCAGTGAGGATGTTTGGAGGGGCCCTGCGCCCGGCAATGAGCAGTTCTTC. Translated, it gives CASSEDVWRGPAPGNEQFF. The chain couples TRBV2 to TRBJ2-1; a possible D gene is TRBD2 (6 bases). This CDR3 spans 19 amino acids. Trimming stripped 3 bases from V and 6 bases from J, with 27 bases between. Germline lookup yields CDR1 SNHLY and CDR2 FYNNEI.

The chain employs TRBV2 and TRBJ2-5, with 8 bases aligning to TRBD1. The CDR3 totals 15 residues. Per germline, CDR1 SNHLY and CDR2 FYNNEI. Unmatched junction bases numbered 10, after V lost 6 bases and J lost 4 bases. The DNA of the CDR3 is TGTGCCAGCAGAACTATGACAGGGGCCGTAGAGACCCAGTACTTC. Residues: CASRTMTGAVETQYF.

This clone was seen just once. The gene calls are TRBV7-8 and TRBJ2-7; D not resolved. CDR1 is SGHVS and CDR2 is FQNEAQ in the germline V gene. The V end lost 5 bases, the J end lost 4 bases, and 12 bases lay between the germline ends. CDR3 size: 13 residues. In DNA, the CDR3 is TGTGCCAGCAGCCCTGGAGAGGTTTACGAGCAGTACTTC. Translated, it gives CASSPGEVYEQYF. The whole variable domain, remainder taken from reference TRBV7-8 and TRBJ2-7, is GAGVSQSPRYKVAKRGQDVALRCDPISGHVSLFWYQQALGQGPEFLTYFQNEAQLDKSGLPSDRFFAERPEGSVSTLKIQRTQQEDSAVYLCASSPGEVYEQYFGPGTRLTVT.